This TCR beta chain was profiled in a study of blood T cell repertoires in COVID-19. Study background: T cells, B-cell-depleted T cells, or PBMCs supplied cDNA or gDNA.

This table comes from immunoSEQ multiplex PCR, and its TCRdb copy is limited to in-frame clones, with some not included. The sample includes 200,000 to 250,000 clones, under 90% of them seen just once. This clone was counted a single time. Participants' reported clinical history set cohort assignment. Unmatched junction bases numbered 5, after V lost 1 base and J lost 2 bases. The germline V gene has CDR1 SGHTA and CDR2 FQGNSA. The length of the CDR3 is 17 residues. The V call is TRBV7-2, the J call TRBJ2-1; 10 bases agree with TRBD2. Input material: PBMCs or T cells enriched from blood (not recorded which). This clonotype was obtained from a man aged 55 to 70 who had recovered from COVID-19. DNA of the CDR3: TGTGCCAGCAGCTTAGGGGTAGCGGGGGGTACCTACAATGAGCAGTTCTTC. This sequence encodes CASSLGVAGGTYNEQFF.